The 30 T cell receptor beta chains below come from one sample, sequenced in a study of T cell clonotyping in hematopoietic cell transplantation. Sequencing used immunoSEQ multiplex PCR; TCRdb keeps in-frame clones, though not all of them. This table holds nearly 7,000 clones, roughly 98% found once. The sample here was PBMCs, taken 30 days after allogeneic stem cell transplant. The source of these receptors is a male patient between 55 and 70 years old who had an allogeneic stem cell transplant from a related donor, so the T cells may come from the graft donor. Some clones in this sample may be carry-over from other donors' samples.

The chain combines TRBV14 with TRBJ1-1; weak D call: TRBD1 (5 bases). The CDR3 is 16 residues long. V lost 3 bases and J lost 1, with 15 bases in between. Germline assignment: CDR1 SGHDN and CDR2 FVKESK. The CDR3 sequence: CASSHKNLRGNTEAFF. As DNA, the CDR3 is TGTGCCAGCAGCCATAAGAATTTGAGGGGGAACACTGAAGCTTTCTTT. Using reference TRBV14 and TRBJ1-1 for the parts outside the CDR3, the full variable domain is EAGVTQFPSHSVIEKGQTVTLRCDPISGHDNLYWYRRVMGKEIKFLLHFVKESKQDESGMPNNRFLAERTGGTYSTLKVQPAELEDSGVYFCASSHKNLRGNTEAFFGQGTRLTVV.

The gene calls are TRBV4-2 and TRBJ2-5, with D maybe TRBD2 (5 bases). Germline V gene sequence: CDR1 LGHNA, CDR2 YNFKEQ. This CDR3 comprises 13 residues. V gave up 0 bases and J gave up 5 bases, with 7 bases separating them. CDR3 coding DNA: TGTGCCAGCAGCCAAGAACTAGGGGAGACCCAGTACTTC. Its translation is CASSQELGETQYF.

This sequence joins TRBV7-6 and TRBJ2-2, with 9 bases identical to TRBD1. The CDR3 is 16 residues long. V lost 5 bases to trimming and J lost 4 bases; unmatched junction nucleotides: 8. The germline gives CDR1 SGHVS, CDR2 FNYEAQ. CDR3 residues: CASSPWGDRATGELFF. The CDR3 bases are TGTGCCAGCAGCCCCTGGGGGGACAGGGCCACCGGGGAGCTGTTTTTT.

This chain uses TRBV11-2 with TRBJ2-1, with 15 bases matching TRBD2. There are 16 residues in the CDR3. Germline-derived CDR1 and CDR2 are SGHAT and FQNNGV. The ends lost 4 bases at V and 7 bases at J; junction bases unmatched: 5. The CDR3 is CASSSGLAGGGNEQFF. In nucleotides, the CDR3 is TGTGCCAGCAGCTCGGGACTAGCGGGGGGCGGGAATGAGCAGTTCTTC.

V usage is TRBV7-2 and J usage is TRBJ2-7; the D is unclear. Trimming took off 4 bases at V and 1 base at J, with 11 bases between the two ends. The CDR3 is made up of 14 amino acids. Germline loops: CDR1 SGHTA, CDR2 FQGNSA. The CDR3 protein is CASSSRTSSYEQYF. CDR3 coding DNA: TGTGCCAGCAGCTCGAGGACGTCGTCCTACGAGCAGTACTTC.

The gene calls are TRBV4-3 and TRBJ1-3; no reliable D call. Germline values: CDR1 LGHNA, CDR2 YSLEER. The CDR3 consists of 16 residues. V lost 0 bases and J 0 bases, leaving 9 bases between the germline ends. CDR3 region: CASSQDSAPSGNTIYF. DNA of the CDR3: TGCGCCAGCAGCCAAGACTCGGCCCCCTCTGGAAACACCATATATTTT.

The chain couples TRBV19 to TRBJ1-2; possible D gene TRBD1, 5 bases. Germline V gives CDR1 LNHDA, CDR2 SQIVND (reference sequence). The CDR3 spans 14 residues. Trimming removed 6 bases from V and 10 bases from J, with 21 bases in between. CDR3 DNA: TGTGCCAGTAGCCGGGACCTCAGATGGGGTTTCTACACCTTC. Translating it yields CASSRDLRWGFYTF.

The chain combines TRBV28 with TRBJ2-2; D is perhaps TRBD1 or TRBD2 (5 bases each). Trimming pared 8 bases from V and 7 bases from J, leaving 14 bases between. The CDR3 has 13 residues. Germline V gives CDR1 MDHEN, CDR2 SYDVKM. CDR3 DNA: TGTGCCAGCCGCAGGGTCGGGGTCGGGGAGCTGTTTTTT. It codes for CASRRVGVGELFF.

The rearrangement links TRBV6-5 to TRBJ2-5, with 9 bases lining up with TRBD2. V lost 3 bases to trimming and J lost 4 bases; unmatched junction nucleotides: 3. CDR1 MNHEY and CDR2 SVGAGI come from the germline V gene. The CDR3 spans 14 residues. The CDR3, as DNA: TGTGCCAGCAGTTATTTGACTAGCGGAGAGACCCAGTACTTC. Translated: CASSYLTSGETQYF.

This clone was counted once. This chain links TRBV30 with TRBJ1-2; D remains ambiguous. The CDR3 has 11 residues. With 3 bases removed from V and 4 bases from J, the gap between germline ends came to 6 bases. Germline V gives CDR1 GTSNPN, CDR2 SVGIG (reference sequence). The CDR3 DNA is TGTGCCTGGAGGCCACTCTATGGCTACACCTTC. This encodes CAWRPLYGYTF.

The chain employs TRBV5-6 and TRBJ1-1, with TRBD1 matching 8 bases. The CDR3 is 13 residues long. With V trimmed by 4 bases and J by 10 bases, 9 bases remained unmatched. Germline assignment: CDR1 SGHDT and CDR2 YYEEEE. For the CDR3, the DNA is TGTGCCAGCAGCGATTCGGACAGGGTAGGAGCTTTCTTT. It translates to CASSDSDRVGAFF.

CDR3 amino acids: CASSLITSGGAAYEQYF. CDR3 in DNA: TGTGCCAGCAGCTTAATTACTAGCGGGGGGGCGGCCTACGAGCAGTACTTC. V usage is TRBV7-2 and J usage is TRBJ2-7, with TRBD2 matching 13 bases. The J segment lost 2 bases and the V segment lost 2 bases, leaving 6 bases of the junction unmatched. Germline CDR1 SGHTA, CDR2 FQGNSA. CDR3 length equals 17 residues.

In this sample, this clone turned up once. J is TRBJ1-6 and V is TRBV28; D is perhaps TRBD1 (6 bases). CDR3 size: 16 residues. Germline assignment: CDR1 MDHEN and CDR2 SYDVKM. The V gene lost 7 bases and the J gene lost 0 bases, with 13 bases spanning the gap. CDR3 amino acids: CASTLGGSSYNSPLHF. For the CDR3, the DNA is TGTGCCAGCACGCTAGGGGGGAGCTCCTATAATTCACCCCTCCACTTT.

The genes are TRBV6-6 and TRBJ1-1; D ambiguous. The CDR3 spans 16 residues. Germline V gene data show CDR1 as MNHNY and CDR2 as SVGAGI (reference sequence). V was clipped by 2 bases and J by 1 base, with 14 bases between them. The chain's CDR3 is CASSYGLRGKNTEAFF. CDR3 sequence (DNA): TGTGCCAGCAGTTACGGCTTGAGAGGAAAGAACACTGAAGCTTTCTTT.

The rearrangement uses TRBV21-1 and TRBJ1-3. TRBV21-1 constitutes a pseudogene. The CDR3 is 12 amino acids. The CDR3 DNA follows: TGTGCCAGCAGCAAAGGGAGACACACCATATATTTT. This encodes CASSKGRHTIYF.

The genes are TRBV4-3 and TRBJ2-7, with D tentatively TRBD1 (5 bases). CDR3 length equals 13 residues. V was shortened by 0 bases and J by 5 bases, with 8 bases between the two germline ends. The germline CDR1 and CDR2 sequences are LGHNA and YSLEER. The chain's CDR3 is CASSQDQGNEQYF. CDR3 DNA sequence: TGCGCCAGCAGCCAAGATCAGGGTAACGAGCAGTACTTC.

The genes are TRBV19 and TRBJ2-2; D is uncertain. Germline CDR1 and CDR2: LNHDA and SQIVND (reference sequence). The V end was cut by 8 bases, the J end by 1 base, with 8 bases between. The CDR3 runs 13 residues. The chain's CDR3 is CASSQMNTGELFF. The CDR3 region has the DNA TGTGCCAGTTCCCAAATGAACACCGGGGAGCTGTTTTTT.

The J gene is TRBJ2-3, the V gene TRBV27; D remains ambiguous. Germline V gene data show CDR1 as MNHEY and CDR2 as SMNVEV (reference sequence). The CDR3 extends over 14 amino acids. Trimming removed 5 bases at V and 5 bases at J, with 14 bases between. The CDR3 here is CASSLSRALDTQYF. CDR3 DNA: TGTGCCAGCAGTCTAAGTCGTGCCCTAGATACGCAGTATTTT.

The chain carries TRBV7-2 and TRBJ2-7, with TRBD1 matching over 8 bases. CDR3 length: 15 amino acids. The germline CDR1 and CDR2 sequences are SGHTA and FQGNSA. V lost 3 bases, J lost 5 bases, and 9 bases stayed unmatched. The CDR3 reads CASSFRTGRVNEQYF. DNA for the CDR3: TGTGCCAGCAGCTTCAGGACAGGGCGGGTGAACGAGCAGTACTTC.

J is TRBJ2-1 and V is TRBV9; tentatively, D is TRBD2 (5 bases). Trimming stripped 0 bases from V and 0 bases from J, with 13 bases between. Germline CDR1 and CDR2: SGDLS and YYNGEE. The CDR3 contains 17 residues. The DNA for the CDR3 is TGTGCCAGCAGCGTAGATTTTTCGGGGAGCTCCTACAATGAGCAGTTCTTC. This translates into CASSVDFSGSSYNEQFF.

The CDR3 loop reads CASSLDLNQPQHF. The CDR3, as DNA: TGTGCCAGCAGCTTAGATCTCAATCAGCCCCAGCATTTT. The chain employs TRBV7-2 and TRBJ1-5; D gene uncertain. Germline CDR1 SGHTA, CDR2 FQGNSA. The germline V and J ends were trimmed by 1 base and 3 bases, with 4 bases remaining between them. The length of the CDR3 is 13 residues.

CDR3 loop: CASSLGGDGRDTEAFF. As DNA, the CDR3 is TGTGCCAGCAGCTTGGGAGGGGACGGGCGGGACACTGAAGCTTTCTTT. The chain joins TRBV5-4 to TRBJ1-1; possibly TRBD1 for D (5 bases). The germline V gene has CDR1 SGHNT and CDR2 YYREEE (reference sequence). The CDR3 has 16 amino acids. Trimming took off 0 bases at V and 3 bases at J, with 15 bases between the two ends.

The gene calls are TRBV11-2 and TRBJ1-4, with TRBD1 identical over 10 bases. Germline V gene sequence: CDR1 SGHAT, CDR2 FQNNGV. This CDR3 comprises 15 residues. Losses at the gene ends were 5 bases for V and 7 bases for J; bases not matched to a gene: 7. The CDR3 DNA reads as TGTGCCAGCAGCCTACGGACAGGGGGAGTTGAAAAACTGTTTTTT. Its protein product is CASSLRTGGVEKLFF. The whole variable domain, remainder taken from reference TRBV11-2 and TRBJ1-4, is EAGVAQSPRYKIIEKRQSVAFWCNPISGHATLYWYQQILGQGPKLLIQFQNNGVVDDSQLPKDRFSAERLKGVDSTLKIQPAKLEDSAVYLCASSLRTGGVEKLFFGSGTQLSVL.

The rearrangement links TRBV2 to TRBJ2-7; D assignment may be TRBD1 or TRBD2 (5 bases each). The CDR3 covers 14 residues. V lost 7 bases and J 0 bases, leaving 13 bases between the germline ends. Germline CDR1 reads SNHLY; CDR2 reads FYNNEI. The CDR3 spells CASTSWGSSYEQYF. CDR3 DNA sequence: TGTGCCAGCACCTCTTGGGGGAGCTCCTACGAGCAGTACTTC.

This chain uses TRBV9 with TRBJ2-3; 8 positions agree with TRBD2. This CDR3 has 16 residues. Unmatched junction bases numbered 9, after V lost 4 bases and J lost 2 bases. Germline CDR1 SGDLS, CDR2 YYNGEE. Here the CDR3 DNA reads TGTGCCAGCAGCCCCCTGGCGGGGGGACCCACAGATACGCAGTATTTT. This sequence encodes CASSPLAGGPTDTQYF.

In DNA, the CDR3 is TGTGCCTGGAGTGTCCCGGAAGGGGGTTACTATGGCTACACCTTC. Its protein product is CAWSVPEGGYYGYTF. The gene calls are TRBV30 and TRBJ1-2; a possible D gene is TRBD1 (6 bases). V was clipped by 0 bases and J by 3 bases, with 14 bases between them. Germline V gene lookup returns CDR1 GTSNPN and CDR2 SVGIG (reference sequence). The CDR3 has 15 residues.

The chain employs TRBV11-3 and TRBJ1-4, with D unresolved. Germline loops: CDR1 SGHNT, CDR2 YENEEA. With 5 bases removed from V and 0 bases from J, the gap between germline ends came to 16 bases. The CDR3 runs to 17 residues. The CDR3 bases are TGTGCCAGCAGCGCAGGACCAGGAGGGTCAACTAATGAAAAACTGTTTTTT. Residues: CASSAGPGGSTNEKLFF.

CDR3 protein: CASKVLAGSYEQYF. Here the CDR3 DNA reads TGTGCCAGCAAAGTACTAGCGGGCAGCTACGAGCAGTACTTC. The V call is TRBV6-5, the J call TRBJ2-7; TRBD2 matches 9 bases. Germline V CDR1 and CDR2: MNHEY, SVGAGI. V dropped 7 bases and J dropped 3; count of bases not matched to a gene: 7. The CDR3 sequence is 14 residues long.

The V gene is TRBV6-5, the J gene TRBJ1-4; 8 bases are shared with TRBD1. The CDR3 is 16 residues long. J lost 8 bases, V lost 2 bases, and 10 bases had no gene match. Germline-derived CDR1 and CDR2 are MNHEY and SVGAGI. CDR3 sequence reads: CASSYAAGQGHEKLFF. The CDR3 region has the DNA TGTGCCAGCAGTTACGCCGCCGGACAGGGCCACGAAAAACTGTTTTTT.

This chain joins TRBV7-2 and TRBJ2-7, with a weak D call TRBD1 (6 bases). The CDR3 runs to 13 residues. V lost 3 bases to trimming and J lost 3 bases, with 9 bases between them. Germline CDR1 and CDR2: SGHTA and FQGNSA. CDR3 sequence reads: CASSFPRGYEQYF. CDR3 coding DNA: TGTGCCAGCAGCTTTCCCAGGGGCTACGAGCAGTACTTC.